A single sample is the source of the 14 T cell receptor beta chains below, sequenced in a study of follicular helper T cells after annual influenza vaccination. Sample time point: 2014-2015 season, pre-vaccination. Using immunoSEQ multiplex PCR, the repertoire was profiled, and TCRdb retains in-frame clones only, with some absent. The repertoire holds more than 7,500 clones, with around four fifths as singletons. Material: CXCR5+ CD38- circulating T follicular helper cells from blood, obtained on the day of influenza vaccination. As for subset: circulating Tfh, non-naive CD4+CXCR5+PD-1+ (ICOS+CD38+ or ICOS-CD38-). These receptor sequences come from an adult who received the influenza vaccine.

Only one count was recorded for this clone. The CDR3, as DNA: TGTGCCAGCAGTGACTACTTCGAGACCCAGTACTTC. This gives the protein CASSDYFETQYF. The rearrangement joins TRBV6-5 to TRBJ2-5; tentatively, D is TRBD2 (5 bases). With 5 bases removed from V and 5 bases from J, the gap between germline ends came to 9 bases. This CDR3 has 12 amino acids. CDR1 is MNHEY, CDR2 SVGAGI, per germline.

This rearrangement joins TRBV29-1 to TRBJ2-6; D is perhaps TRBD1 or TRBD2 (5 bases each). This CDR3 contains 15 residues. Per the germline V gene, CDR1 is SQVTM and CDR2 is ANQGSEA. Trimming cost V 3 bases and J 3 bases, with 12 bases left between them. CDR3 coding DNA: TGCAGCGTTGAGGCTCCTGGGGGTGGGGCCAACGTCCTGACTTTC. Protein: CSVEAPGGGANVLTF. Full variable domain (remainder filled in from reference TRBV29-1 and TRBJ2-6): SAVISQKPSRDICQRGTSLTIQCQVDSQVTMMFWYRQQPGQSLTLIATANQGSEATYESGFVIDKFPISRPNLTFSTLTVSNMSPEDSSIYLCSVEAPGGGANVLTFGAGSRLTVL.

The sample holds a few counts of this clone. The chain has TRBV4-1 and TRBJ2-5, with unresolved D. V gave up 1 base and J gave up 2 bases, with 5 bases separating them. This CDR3 is built from 13 residues. Germline CDR1 is MGHRA and CDR2 is YSYEKL. In DNA form, the CDR3 reads TGCGCCAGCAGCCAAGGTGTTCAAGAGACCCAGTACTTC. Its translation is CASSQGVQETQYF.

The V and J genes are TRBV5-1 and TRBJ2-5; TRBD1 might be the D (5 bases). CDR3 length equals 15 residues. V lost 0 bases and J 0 bases, leaving 9 bases between the germline ends. Germline lookup yields CDR1 SGHRS and CDR2 YFSETQ. The CDR3 bases are TGCGCCAGCAGCTTGGTAGGGGCGTACCAAGAGACCCAGTACTTC. Amino acids: CASSLVGAYQETQYF.

This chain links TRBV29-1 with TRBJ2-5; TRBD1 matches 7 bases. CDR3 length equals 13 residues. Germline CDR1 and CDR2: SQVTM and ANQGSEA. Trimming cost V 6 bases and J 3 bases; bases outside gene matches: 7. The DNA for the CDR3 is TGCAGCGTGAAGAGAGGGACAGAAGAGACCCAGTACTTC. It yields the protein CSVKRGTEETQYF. Full variable domain (outside the CDR3, taken from reference TRBV29-1 and TRBJ2-5): SAVISQKPSRDICQRGTSLTIQCQVDSQVTMMFWYRQQPGQSLTLIATANQGSEATYESGFVIDKFPISRPNLTFSTLTVSNMSPEDSSIYLCSVKRGTEETQYFGPGTRLLVL.

This chain uses TRBV7-9 with TRBJ2-3; TRBD2 matches at 11 bases. The CDR3 extends over 16 amino acids. Per the germline V gene, CDR1 is SEHNR and CDR2 is FQNEAQ (reference sequence). The ends lost 4 bases at V and 5 bases at J; junction bases unmatched: 8. CDR3 protein: CASSSPGLAGGDTQYF. CDR3 in DNA: TGTGCCAGCAGCTCTCCCGGCCTAGCGGGAGGAGATACGCAGTATTTT.

V and J are TRBV6-1 and TRBJ1-1; TRBD1 matches 8 bases. V dropped 1 base and J dropped 6; count of bases not matched to a gene: 10. The CDR3 extends over 16 amino acids. Germline-derived CDR1 and CDR2 are MNHNS and SASEGT. CDR3 loop: CASSEERTGYFSEAFF. The DNA for the CDR3 is TGTGCCAGCAGTGAAGAAAGGACAGGGTATTTCTCTGAAGCTTTCTTT.

The chain employs TRBV10-3 and TRBJ1-1, with D possibly matching TRBD1 (5 bases). The CDR3 runs to 14 residues. Per the germline V gene, CDR1 is ENHRY and CDR2 is SYGVKD. Trimming removed 1 base from V and 1 base from J, with 7 bases in between. This CDR3 is CAISEWGGNTEAFF. The CDR3 DNA follows: TGTGCCATCAGTGAGTGGGGGGGGAACACTGAAGCTTTCTTT.

V gene TRBV5-1 combines with J gene TRBJ2-7; D may match TRBD1 or TRBD2 (7 bases each). Germline V gene lookup returns CDR1 SGHRS and CDR2 YFSETQ. V was clipped by 4 bases and J by 5 bases, with 22 bases between them. CDR3 length: 16 residues. CDR3 nucleotides: TGCGCCAGCAGCCTCTGGGGAGGGGGCGAAGCCCACGAGCAGTACTTC. Its translation is CASSLWGGGEAHEQYF.

The chain employs TRBV5-4 and TRBJ1-2; 10 bases fit TRBD1. The CDR3 runs 16 residues. Germline lookup yields CDR1 SGHNT and CDR2 YYREEE (reference sequence). J was trimmed by 6 bases and V by 1 base; bases with no gene match: 9. The CDR3 spells CASSLPGQGSLNGYTF. The CDR3 nucleotides are TGTGCCAGCAGCTTGCCGGGACAGGGGTCGCTTAATGGCTACACCTTC.

This chain connects TRBV6-1 to TRBJ1-5; D ambiguous. There are 15 residues in the CDR3. Trimming shortened V by 6 bases and J by 0 bases, and 12 bases separated the two germline ends. Germline loops: CDR1 MNHNS, CDR2 SASEGT. The CDR3 coding sequence is TGTGCCAGCAGCTTGATAGCGGATAGCAATCAGCCCCAGCATTTT. The encoded protein is CASSLIADSNQPQHF.

The chain carries TRBV19 and TRBJ2-2; 9 bases are shared with TRBD1. CDR3 size: 17 residues. With 5 bases clipped from V and 3 bases from J, the junction kept 10 bases outside the gene matches. CDR1 LNHDA and CDR2 SQIVND come from the germline V gene (reference sequence). The DNA of the CDR3 is TGTGCCAGTAGTCGCACCTCACAGGGGGCGGACACCGGGGAGCTGTTTTTT. This sequence encodes CASSRTSQGADTGELFF.

The chain links TRBV27 to TRBJ1-5, with unresolved D. The V end was cut by 8 bases, the J end by 9 bases, with 14 bases between. CDR1 and CDR2 from the germline V gene are MNHEY and SMNVEV (reference sequence). CDR3 size: 12 residues. In DNA, the CDR3 is TGTGCCAGCGGCATGAGGGAGGGGCCCCAGCATTTT. Its protein is CASGMREGPQHF.

The V call is TRBV28, the J call TRBJ1-5; no clear D. CDR3 length: 14 amino acids. Per the germline V gene, CDR1 is MDHEN and CDR2 is SYDVKM. V lost 4 bases, J lost 4 bases, and 11 bases lay in between. For the CDR3, the DNA is TGTGCCAGCAGTTCTCAGACGATTAATCAGCCCCAGCATTTT. It yields the protein CASSSQTINQPQHF.